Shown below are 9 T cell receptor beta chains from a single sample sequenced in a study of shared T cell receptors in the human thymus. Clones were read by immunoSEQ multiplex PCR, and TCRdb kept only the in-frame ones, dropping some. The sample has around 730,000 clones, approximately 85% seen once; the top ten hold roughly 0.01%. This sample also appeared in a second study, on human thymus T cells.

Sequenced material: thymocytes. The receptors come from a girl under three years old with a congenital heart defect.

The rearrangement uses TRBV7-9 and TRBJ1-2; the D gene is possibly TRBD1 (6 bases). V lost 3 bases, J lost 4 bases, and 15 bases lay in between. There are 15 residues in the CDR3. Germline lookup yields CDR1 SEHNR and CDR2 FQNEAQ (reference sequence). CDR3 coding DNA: TGTGCCAGCAGCTTTTACAGGGAACTAGGCTATGGCTACACCTTC. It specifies CASSFYRELGYGYTF.

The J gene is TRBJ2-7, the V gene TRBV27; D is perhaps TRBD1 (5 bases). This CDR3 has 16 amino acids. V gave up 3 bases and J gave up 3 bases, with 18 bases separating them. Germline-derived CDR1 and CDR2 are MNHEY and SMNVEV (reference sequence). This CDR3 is CASSLTDISPLYEQYF. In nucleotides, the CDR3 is TGTGCCAGCAGTTTGACGGACATCTCCCCCCTCTACGAGCAGTACTTC.

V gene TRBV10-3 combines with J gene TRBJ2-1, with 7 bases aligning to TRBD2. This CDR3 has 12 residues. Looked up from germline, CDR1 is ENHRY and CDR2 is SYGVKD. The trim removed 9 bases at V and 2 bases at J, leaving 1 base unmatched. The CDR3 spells CAIAGTYNEQFF. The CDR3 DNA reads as TGTGCCATAGCGGGGACCTACAATGAGCAGTTCTTC.

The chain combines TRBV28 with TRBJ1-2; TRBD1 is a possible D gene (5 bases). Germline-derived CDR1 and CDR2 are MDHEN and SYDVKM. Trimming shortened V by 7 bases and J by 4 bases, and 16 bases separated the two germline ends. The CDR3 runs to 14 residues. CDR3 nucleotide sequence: TGTGCCAGCACCCAGGGTCGGTTCGTCTATGGCTACACCTTC. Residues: CASTQGRFVYGYTF.

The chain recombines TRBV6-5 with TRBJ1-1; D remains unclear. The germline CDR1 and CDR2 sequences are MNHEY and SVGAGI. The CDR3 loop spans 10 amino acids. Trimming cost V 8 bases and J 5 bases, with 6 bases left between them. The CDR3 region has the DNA TGTGCCAGCGGGCAGACTGAAGCTTTCTTT. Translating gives CASGQTEAFF.

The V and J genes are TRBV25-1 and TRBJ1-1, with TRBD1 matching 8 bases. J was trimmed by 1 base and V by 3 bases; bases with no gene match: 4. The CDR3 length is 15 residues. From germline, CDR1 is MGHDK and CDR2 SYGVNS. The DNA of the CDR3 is TGTGCCAGCAGTGAGGAGGACAGGGCGAACACTGAAGCTTTCTTT. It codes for CASSEEDRANTEAFF.

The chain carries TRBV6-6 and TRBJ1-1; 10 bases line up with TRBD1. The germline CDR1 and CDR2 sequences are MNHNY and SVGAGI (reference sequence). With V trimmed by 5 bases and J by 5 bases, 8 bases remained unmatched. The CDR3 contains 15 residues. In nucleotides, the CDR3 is TGTGCCAGCAGTCCCCGGGACAGGGGTTGGACTGAAGCTTTCTTT. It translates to CASSPRDRGWTEAFF.

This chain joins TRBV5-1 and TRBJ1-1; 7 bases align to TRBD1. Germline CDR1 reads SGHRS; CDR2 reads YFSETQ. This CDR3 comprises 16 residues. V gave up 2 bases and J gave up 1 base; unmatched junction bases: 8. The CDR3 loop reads CASSFPPGTANTEAFF. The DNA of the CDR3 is TGCGCCAGCAGCTTCCCCCCCGGGACAGCGAACACTGAAGCTTTCTTT.

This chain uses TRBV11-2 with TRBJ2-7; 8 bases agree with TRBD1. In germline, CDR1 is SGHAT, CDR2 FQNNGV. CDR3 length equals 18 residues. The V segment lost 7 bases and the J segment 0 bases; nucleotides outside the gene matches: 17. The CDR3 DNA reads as TGTGCCAGCACCCCACCCGGGACAGGTCTTTCCTGCTCCTACGAGCAGTACTTC. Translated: CASTPPGTGLSCSYEQYF.